This entry is about one T cell receptor (beta chain). Its specificity is not known. As the CDR3 is not closed by the conserved phenylalanine or tryptophan, this likely results from a read error. The DNA is left out, because the CDR3 cannot be placed on it with certainty; the CDR3 is given as TCRdb lists it. The library came from three nested PCR rounds adapted from ARM-PCR protocols. Via MiXCR, TCRdb re-called the multiplex PCR reads, giving one row per CDR3 protein. The data contain about 70,000 distinct CDR3 sequences, 55% to 85% of them singletons. The data were taken from a study of tumor and adjacent non-tumor tissue in lung cancer. Study-wide context: Some 4.1 million productive TCRbeta reads were obtained per sample on average. General study points: Higher tumor TCR diversity was associated with shorter survival.

CDR1 is MNHNS and CDR2 is SASEGT in the germline V gene. From its first to its last residue, the CDR3 has 14 amino acids. The template was RNA from unsorted bulk tissue. V is TRBV6-1 and J is TRBJ1-1. This TCR was sampled from a man aged 55 to 70 with non-small cell lung cancer. Sequencing was performed on lung tumor tissue. CDR3 amino acids: CANSERGGALQLAY.